A selection of T cell receptor beta chains follows, all from one sample in a study of blood T cell repertoires in COVID-19. Sequenced by immunoSEQ multiplex PCR; TCRdb stores in-frame clones only, minus some. Here the sample spans about 320,000 clones, more than 75% being singletons. Sequencing was done on a sample of peripheral blood. All receptors derive from a woman in her fifties or sixties with acute or convalescent COVID-19. The CDR3 runs from the conserved cysteine through the conserved F or W. A D gene is named only where the DNA matches it firmly. The size entry is marked missing in some rows and otherwise reads once, few, many or a size class.

TRBJ2-7	TRBV28	NA	NA	CASSLRGRDEQYF	TGTGCCAGCAGTCTGCGGGGGCGGGACGAGCAGTACTTC
TRBJ2-1	TRBV18	NA	TRBD2	CASSLLTSGGYNEQFF	TGTGCCAGCTCACTTCTGACTAGCGGGGGTTACAATGAGCAGTTCTTC
TRBJ2-5	TRBV7-7	NA	TRBD2	CASSLDRLAGVVETQYF	TGTGCCAGCAGCTTAGATCGGCTAGCGGGAGTTGTTGAGACCCAGTACTTC
TRBJ2-7	TRBV24-1	NA	TRBD1	CATSGRGLDEQYF	TGTGCCACCAGTGGCAGGGGGCTCGACGAGCAGTACTTC
TRBJ1-6	TRBV5-5	once	NA	CASSLTQLYGNSPLHF	TGTGCCAGCAGCTTGACACAGCTATATGGGAATTCACCCCTCCACTTT
TRBJ2-5	TRBV4-1	NA	NA	CASSQDPQGGETQYF	TGCGCCAGCAGCCAAGATCCACAGGGAGGGGAGACCCAGTACTTC
TRBJ1-3	TRBV5-4	NA	NA	CASSLQGRENTIYF	TGTGCCAGCAGCTTGCAGGGGAGGGAAAACACCATATATTTT
TRBJ2-7	TRBV7-2	few	NA	CASSPDSTRKQYF	TGTGCCAGCAGTCCCGACAGTACTCGGAAGCAGTACTTC
TRBJ2-4	TRBV6-5	NA	TRBD2	CASSAFSGRAYIQYF	TGTGCCAGCAGCGCCTTTAGCGGGAGGGCTTACATTCAGTACTTC
TRBJ1-2	TRBV6-5	NA	NA	CASSYSGADGYTF	TGTGCCAGCAGTTATTCAGGGGCGGATGGCTACACCTTC
TRBJ1-3	TRBV7-2	NA	NA	CASSLVGPSSGNTIYF	TGTGCCAGCAGCTTAGTCGGTCCGTCCTCTGGAAACACCATATATTTT
TRBJ2-7	TRBV28	NA	TRBD2	CASTPSGLVHEQYF	TGTGCCAGCACCCCCTCGGGACTAGTCCACGAGCAGTACTTC
TRBJ2-7	TRBV28	NA	TRBD2	CASSLPILADTYEQYF	TGTGCCAGCAGCCTTCCCATACTAGCGGACACCTACGAGCAGTACTTC
TRBJ2-7	TRBV4-1	NA	NA	CASSQVGSGSYEQYF	TGCGCCAGCAGCCAAGTCGGGAGCGGCTCCTACGAGCAGTACTTC
TRBJ2-7	TRBV18	few	TRBD2	CASSSGTSGNPYEQYF	TGTGCCAGCTCATCCGGGACTAGCGGCAATCCCTACGAGCAGTACTTC
TRBJ1-2	TRBV7-2	NA	TRBD1	CASSLAGTGRGYTF	TGTGCCAGCAGCTTAGCCGGGACAGGGCGCGGCTACACCTTC
TRBJ2-4	TRBV11-2	NA	NA	CASSWRTEAKNIQYF	TGTGCCAGCAGCTGGAGGACCGAGGCCAAAAACATTCAGTACTTC
TRBJ2-5	TRBV7-3	NA	TRBD2	CASSIAGGSETQYF	TGTGCCAGCAGCATAGCGGGAGGGTCAGAGACCCAGTACTTC
TRBJ1-1	TRBV18	NA	TRBD1	CASLGTGVNTEAFF	TGTGCCAGCTTAGGGACAGGGGTGAACACTGAAGCTTTCTTT
TRBJ2-7	TRBV2	few	NA	CASAPVPQYEQYF	TGTGCCAGTGCCCCGGTGCCACAGTACGAGCAGTACTTC
TRBJ2-1	TRBV19	once	TRBD1	CASSILRQGGEQFF	TGTGCCAGTAGTATATTGAGACAGGGGGGTGAGCAGTTCTTC
TRBJ2-3	TRBV4-2	few	TRBD2	CASSQYSGRARADTQYF	TGTGCCAGCAGCCAATATAGCGGGAGGGCCCGCGCAGATACGCAGTATTTT
TRBJ1-2	TRBV2	NA	TRBD1	CASSELQGALGYTF	TGTGCCAGCAGTGAATTACAGGGGGCATTAGGCTACACCTTC
TRBJ2-7	TRBV6-5	NA	TRBD2	CASKLAGPSYEQYF	TGTGCCAGCAAACTAGCGGGCCCATCCTACGAGCAGTACTTC
TRBJ2-7	TRBV2	NA	TRBD2	CASSAGTSGYEQYF	TGTGCCAGCAGCGCCGGGACTAGCGGTTACGAGCAGTACTTC
TRBJ2-2	TRBV5-4	NA	TRBD1	CASSLSGTGLAGELFF	TGTGCCAGCAGCTTGTCGGGGACAGGGCTGGCCGGGGAGCTGTTTTTT
TRBJ2-2	TRBV4-3	NA	TRBD2	CASSHSGGPGELFF	TGCGCCAGCAGCCATTCGGGGGGACCCGGGGAGCTGTTTTTT
TRBJ1-2	TRBV7-9	NA	NA	CASSFGDYGYTF	TGTGCCAGCAGCTTCGGTGACTATGGCTACACCTTC
TRBJ1-4	TRBV11-2	NA	TRBD1	CASSFGTGPEKLFF	TGTGCCAGCAGCTTCGGGACAGGGCCCGAAAAACTGTTTTTT
TRBJ2-3	TRBV6-2/TRBV6-3	NA	NA	CASSIATRTDTQYF	TGTGCCAGCAGTATAGCGACCCGCACAGATACGCAGTATTTT
TRBJ2-1	TRBV9	NA	TRBD1	CASSIGQGAIREQFF	TGTGCCAGCAGCATAGGACAGGGGGCGATTCGTGAGCAGTTCTTC
TRBJ1-1	TRBV7-9	NA	NA	CASSSQGFTEAFF	TGTGCCAGCAGCTCCCAGGGGTTCACTGAAGCTTTCTTT
TRBJ2-2	TRBV20-1	NA	NA	CSAYGELFF	TGCAGTGCCTATGGGGAGCTGTTTTTT
TRBJ2-1	TRBV18	NA	NA	CASSPPDSLANTYNEQFF	TGTGCCAGCTCACCACCGGACTCCCTAGCGAATACCTACAATGAGCAGTTCTTC
TRBJ2-4	TRBV19	NA	TRBD2	CASSIGISGRYSKNIQYF	TGTGCCAGTAGTATTGGGATTAGCGGGAGATATTCCAAAAACATTCAGTACTTC
TRBJ1-6	TRBV27	NA	NA	CASSPSQENSPLHF	TGTGCCAGCAGTCCGTCACAGGAGAATTCACCCCTCCACTTT
TRBJ2-1	TRBV6-5	NA	NA	CASNIYNEQFF	TGTGCCAGCAACATATACAATGAGCAGTTCTTC
TRBJ2-7	TRBV7-2	NA	NA	CASSPGRGRYEQYF	TGTGCCAGCAGCCCAGGTCGGGGTCGTTACGAGCAGTACTTC
TRBJ2-7	TRBV5-6	few	NA	CASSLDPTYEQYF	TGTGCCAGCAGCTTAGACCCGACTTACGAGCAGTACTTC
TRBJ2-1	TRBV11-1	once	NA	CASSSTDSYNEQFF	TGTGCCAGCAGCTCCACTGACTCCTACAATGAGCAGTTCTTC
TRBJ2-1	TRBV6-6	NA	TRBD2	CASSIAGVSYNEQFF	TGTGCCAGCAGCATAGCGGGAGTCTCCTACAATGAGCAGTTCTTC
TRBJ2-4	TRBV7-9	few	NA	CASSVQGYRGDIQYF	TGTGCCAGCAGCGTACAGGGCTATAGGGGAGACATTCAGTACTTC
TRBJ1-5	TRBV6-5	once	TRBD1	CASRNTAAGGQPQHF	TGTGCCAGCAGGAATACCGCGGCAGGGGGTCAGCCCCAGCATTTT
TRBJ2-1	TRBV27	NA	TRBD2	CASSPGLAGGPPYNEQFF	TGTGCCAGCAGCCCGGGACTAGCGGGAGGGCCCCCTTACAATGAGCAGTTCTTC
TRBJ2-2	TRBV6-5	NA	NA	CASTYNGEGELFF	TGTGCCAGCACCTACAACGGGGAAGGGGAGCTGTTTTTT